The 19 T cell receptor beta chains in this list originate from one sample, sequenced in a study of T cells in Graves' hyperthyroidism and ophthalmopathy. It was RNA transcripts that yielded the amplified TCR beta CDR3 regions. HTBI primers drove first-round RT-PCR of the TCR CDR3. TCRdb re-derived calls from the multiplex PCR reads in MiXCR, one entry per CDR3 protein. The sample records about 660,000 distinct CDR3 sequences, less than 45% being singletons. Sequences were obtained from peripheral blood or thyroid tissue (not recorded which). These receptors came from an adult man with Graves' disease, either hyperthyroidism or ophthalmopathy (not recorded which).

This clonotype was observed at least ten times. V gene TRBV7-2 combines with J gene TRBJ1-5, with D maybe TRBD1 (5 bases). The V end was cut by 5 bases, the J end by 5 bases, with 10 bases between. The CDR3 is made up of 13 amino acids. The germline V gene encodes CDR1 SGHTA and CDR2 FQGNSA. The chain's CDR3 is CASSTDRDQPQHF. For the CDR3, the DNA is TGTGCCAGCAGCACTGACAGAGATCAGCCCCAGCATTTT.

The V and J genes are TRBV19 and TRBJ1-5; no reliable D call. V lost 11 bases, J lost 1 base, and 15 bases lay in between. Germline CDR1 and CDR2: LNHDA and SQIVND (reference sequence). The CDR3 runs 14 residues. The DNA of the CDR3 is TGTGCCTGGAGTGTACGCGGAAGCAATCAGCCCCAGCATTTT. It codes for CAWSVRGSNQPQHF. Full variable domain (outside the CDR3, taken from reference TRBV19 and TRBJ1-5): DGGITQSPKYLFRKEGQNVTLSCEQNLNHDAMYWYRQDPGQGLRLIYYSQIVNDFQKGDIAEGYSVSREKKESFPLTVTSAQKNPTAFYLCAWSVRGSNQPQHFGDGTRLSIL.

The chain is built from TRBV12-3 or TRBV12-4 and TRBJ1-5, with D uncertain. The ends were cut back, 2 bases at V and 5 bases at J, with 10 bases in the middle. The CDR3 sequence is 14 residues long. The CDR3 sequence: CASSLRHVDQPQHF. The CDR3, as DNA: TGTGCCAGCAGTTTACGGCACGTGGATCAGCCCCAGCATTTT.

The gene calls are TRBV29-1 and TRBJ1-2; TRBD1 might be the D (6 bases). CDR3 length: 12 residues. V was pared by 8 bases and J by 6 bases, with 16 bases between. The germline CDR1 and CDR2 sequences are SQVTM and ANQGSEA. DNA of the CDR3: TGCAGCAGAGCGGACAGAAGCCATGGCTACACCTTC. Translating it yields CSRADRSHGYTF.

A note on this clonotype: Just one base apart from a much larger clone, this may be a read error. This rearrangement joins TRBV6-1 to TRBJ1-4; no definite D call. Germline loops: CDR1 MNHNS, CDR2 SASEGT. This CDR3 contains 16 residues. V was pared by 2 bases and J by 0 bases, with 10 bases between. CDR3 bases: TGTGCCAGCAGTGAATCCGGAGGTGCAACTAATGAAAAACTGTTTTTT. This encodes CASSESGGATNEKLFF.

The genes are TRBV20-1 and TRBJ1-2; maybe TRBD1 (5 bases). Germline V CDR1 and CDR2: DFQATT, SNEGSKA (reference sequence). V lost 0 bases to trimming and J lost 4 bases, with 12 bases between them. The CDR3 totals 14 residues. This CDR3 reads CSARDLVGGYGYTF. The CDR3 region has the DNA TGCAGTGCTAGAGACCTTGTCGGGGGCTATGGCTACACCTTC.

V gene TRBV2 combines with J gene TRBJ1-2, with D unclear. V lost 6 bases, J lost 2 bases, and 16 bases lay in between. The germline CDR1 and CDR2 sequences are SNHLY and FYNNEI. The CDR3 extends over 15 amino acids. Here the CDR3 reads CASSPVEGSNYGYTF. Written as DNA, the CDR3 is TGTGCCAGCAGCCCGGTCGAAGGGAGCAACTATGGCTACACCTTC.

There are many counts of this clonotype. DNA of the CDR3: TGTGCCAGCAGCTTAAATTTAGGGACTGAAGCTTTCTTT. This translates into CASSLNLGTEAFF. The rearrangement uses TRBV7-3 and TRBJ1-1; no clear D gene. CDR3 length equals 13 residues. The V end was cut by 1 base, the J end by 5 bases, with 8 bases between. The germline V gene encodes CDR1 SGHTA and CDR2 FQGTGA.

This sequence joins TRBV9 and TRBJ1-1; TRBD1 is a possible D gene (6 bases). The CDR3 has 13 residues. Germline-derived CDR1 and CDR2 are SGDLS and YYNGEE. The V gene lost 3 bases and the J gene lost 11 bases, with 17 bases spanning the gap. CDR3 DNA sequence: TGTGCCAGCAGCGAACTGGGGGCGGGCGGGGCTTTCTTT. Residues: CASSELGAGGAFF.

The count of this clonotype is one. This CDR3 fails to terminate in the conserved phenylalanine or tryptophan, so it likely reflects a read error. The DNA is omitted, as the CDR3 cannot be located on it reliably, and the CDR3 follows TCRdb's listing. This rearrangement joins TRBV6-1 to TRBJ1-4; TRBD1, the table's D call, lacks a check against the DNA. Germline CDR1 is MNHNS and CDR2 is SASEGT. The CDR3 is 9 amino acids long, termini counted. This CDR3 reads CASTTGNNY.

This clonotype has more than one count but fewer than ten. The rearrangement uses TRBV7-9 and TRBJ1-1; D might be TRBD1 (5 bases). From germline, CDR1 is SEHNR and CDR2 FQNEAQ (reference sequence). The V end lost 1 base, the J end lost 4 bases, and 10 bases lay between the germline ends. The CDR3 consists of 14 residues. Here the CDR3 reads CASSLGGTATEAFF. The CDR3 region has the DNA TGTGCCAGCAGCTTAGGCGGGACGGCCACTGAAGCTTTCTTT.

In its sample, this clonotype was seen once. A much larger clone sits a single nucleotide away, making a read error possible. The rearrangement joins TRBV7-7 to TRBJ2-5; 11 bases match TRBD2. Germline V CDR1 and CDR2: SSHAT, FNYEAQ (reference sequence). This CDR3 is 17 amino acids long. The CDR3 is CASSRLGTSGNMGTQYF. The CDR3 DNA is TGTGCTAGCAGCCGCCTCGGGACTAGCGGAAACATGGGGACCCAGTACTTC.

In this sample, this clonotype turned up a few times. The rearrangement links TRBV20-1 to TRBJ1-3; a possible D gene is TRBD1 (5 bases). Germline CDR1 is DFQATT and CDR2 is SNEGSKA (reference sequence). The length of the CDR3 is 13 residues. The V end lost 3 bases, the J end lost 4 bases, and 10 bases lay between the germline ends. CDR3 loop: CSASRGEGNTIYF. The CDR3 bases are TGCAGTGCTAGTAGAGGGGAGGGAAACACCATATATTTT.

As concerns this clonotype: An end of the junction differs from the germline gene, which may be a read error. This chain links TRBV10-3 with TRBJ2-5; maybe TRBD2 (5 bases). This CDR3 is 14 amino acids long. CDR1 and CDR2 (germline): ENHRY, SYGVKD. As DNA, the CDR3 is TGTGCCATCAGTTACCGGACTGCCCAAAAGACCCAGTACTTC. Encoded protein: CAISYRTAQKTQYF.

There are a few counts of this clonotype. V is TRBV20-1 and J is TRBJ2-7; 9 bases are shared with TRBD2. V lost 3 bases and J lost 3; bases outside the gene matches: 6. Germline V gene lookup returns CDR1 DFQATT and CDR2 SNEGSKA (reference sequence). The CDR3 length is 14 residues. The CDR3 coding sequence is TGCAGTGCTAGTTGGGCGGGGGGGCTCTACGAGCAGTACTTC. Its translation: CSASWAGGLYEQYF.

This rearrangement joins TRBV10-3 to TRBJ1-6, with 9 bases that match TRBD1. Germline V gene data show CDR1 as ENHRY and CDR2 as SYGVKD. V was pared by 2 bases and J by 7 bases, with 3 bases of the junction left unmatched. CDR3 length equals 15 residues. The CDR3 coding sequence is TGTGCCATCAGTGAGACAGGGGGCTGGAATTCACCCCTCCACTTT. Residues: CAISETGGWNSPLHF.

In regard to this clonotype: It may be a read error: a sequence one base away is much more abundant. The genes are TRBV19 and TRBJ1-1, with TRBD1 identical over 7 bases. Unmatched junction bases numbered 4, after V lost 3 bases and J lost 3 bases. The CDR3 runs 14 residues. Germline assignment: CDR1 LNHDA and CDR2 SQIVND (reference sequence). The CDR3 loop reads CASSMTGTHTEAFF. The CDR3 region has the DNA TGTGCCAGTAGTATGACAGGGACGCACACTGAAGCTTTCTTT. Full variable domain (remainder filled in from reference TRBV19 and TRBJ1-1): DGGITQSPKYLFRKEGQNVTLSCEQNLNHDAMYWYRQDPGQGLRLIYYSQIVNDFQKGDIAEGYSVSREKKESFPLTVTSAQKNPTAFYLCASSMTGTHTEAFFGQGTRLTVV.

This chain's CDR3 is CATSSQADRDYGYTF. As DNA, the CDR3 is TGTGCCACCAGCAGCCAAGCAGACAGGGACTATGGCTACACCTTC. The chain is built from TRBV15 and TRBJ1-2; 7 bases map to TRBD1. The CDR3 covers 15 residues. The J segment lost 3 bases and the V segment lost 3 bases, leaving 7 bases of the junction unmatched. Germline values: CDR1 LNHNV, CDR2 YYDKDF (reference sequence).

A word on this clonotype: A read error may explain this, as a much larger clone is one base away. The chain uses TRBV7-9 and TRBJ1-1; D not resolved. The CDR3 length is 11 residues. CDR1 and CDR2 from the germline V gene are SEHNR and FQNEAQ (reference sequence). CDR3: CAGSFTTEAFF. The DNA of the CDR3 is TGTGCCGGCAGCTTTACTACTGAAGCTTTCTTT.